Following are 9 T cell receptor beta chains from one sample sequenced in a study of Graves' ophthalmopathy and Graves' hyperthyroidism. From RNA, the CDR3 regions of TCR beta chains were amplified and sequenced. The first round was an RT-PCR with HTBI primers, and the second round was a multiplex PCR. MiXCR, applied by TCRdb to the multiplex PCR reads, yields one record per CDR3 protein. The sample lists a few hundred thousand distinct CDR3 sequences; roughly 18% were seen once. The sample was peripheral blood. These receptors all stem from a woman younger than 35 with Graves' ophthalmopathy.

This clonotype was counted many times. Here the CDR3 reads CASGLQGSTEAFF. CDR3 in DNA: TGTGCTAGTGGTCTACAGGGAAGCACTGAAGCTTTCTTT. The rearrangement uses TRBV12-5 and TRBJ1-1, with D possibly being TRBD1 (6 bases). Germline values: CDR1 LGHNT, CDR2 FRNRAP. V shed 5 bases and J shed 4 bases, with 11 bases lying between them. This CDR3 is 13 amino acids long. Supplemented by reference TRBV12-5 and TRBJ1-1, the full variable domain reads DARVTQTPRHKVTEMGQEVTMRCQPILGHNTVFWYRQTMMQGLELLAYFRNRAPLDDSGMPKDRFSAEMPDATLATLKIQPSEPRDSAVYFCASGLQGSTEAFFGQGTRLTVV.

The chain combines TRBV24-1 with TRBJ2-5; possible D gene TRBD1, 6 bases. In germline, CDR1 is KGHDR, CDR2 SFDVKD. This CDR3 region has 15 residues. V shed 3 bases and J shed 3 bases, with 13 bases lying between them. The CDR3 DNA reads TGTGCCACCAGTGATCCGGGACAAATAGAAGAGACCCAGTACTTC. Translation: CATSDPGQIEETQYF.

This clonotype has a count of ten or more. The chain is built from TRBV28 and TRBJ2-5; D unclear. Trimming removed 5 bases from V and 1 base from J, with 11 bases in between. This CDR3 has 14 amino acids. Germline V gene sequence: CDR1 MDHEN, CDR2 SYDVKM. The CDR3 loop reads CASSTAPRQETQYF. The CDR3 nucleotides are TGTGCCAGCAGTACGGCCCCGCGCCAAGAGACCCAGTACTTC.

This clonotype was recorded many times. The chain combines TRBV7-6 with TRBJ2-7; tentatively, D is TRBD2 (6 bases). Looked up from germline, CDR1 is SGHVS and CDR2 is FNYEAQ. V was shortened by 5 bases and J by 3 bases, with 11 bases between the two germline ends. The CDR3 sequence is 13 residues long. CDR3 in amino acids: CASSRGINYEQYF. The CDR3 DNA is TGTGCCAGCAGCCGGGGGATCAACTACGAGCAGTACTTC.

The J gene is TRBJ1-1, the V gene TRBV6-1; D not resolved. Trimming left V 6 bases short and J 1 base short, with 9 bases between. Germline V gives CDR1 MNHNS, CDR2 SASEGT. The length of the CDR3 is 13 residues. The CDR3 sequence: CASSRYRNTEAFF. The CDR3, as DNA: TGTGCCAGCAGCCGTTACAGGAACACTGAAGCTTTCTTT.

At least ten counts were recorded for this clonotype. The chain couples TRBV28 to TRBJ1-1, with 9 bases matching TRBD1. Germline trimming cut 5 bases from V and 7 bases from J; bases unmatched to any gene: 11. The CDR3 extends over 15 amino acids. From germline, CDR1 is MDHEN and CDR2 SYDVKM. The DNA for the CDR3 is TGTGCCAGCAGTCTAACAGGGGGCGCAGTAGGTGAAGCTTTCTTT. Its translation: CASSLTGGAVGEAFF.

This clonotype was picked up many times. Written as DNA, the CDR3 is TGTGCCATCAGTGAGTCTGGAGGGGGTGAAGCTTTCTTT. Translating gives CAISESGGGEAFF. This chain uses TRBV10-3 with TRBJ1-1, with a tentative D call TRBD1 (6 bases). Deletions cut 0 bases from V and 7 bases from J, with 9 bases between. Per germline, CDR1 ENHRY and CDR2 SYGVKD. This CDR3 is built from 13 residues.

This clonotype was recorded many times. The CDR3 DNA follows: TGCGCCAGCAGCTTGGATGGCTGGGAATACTCTGGAAACACCATATATTTT. This codes for CASSLDGWEYSGNTIYF. V is TRBV5-1 and J is TRBJ1-3; D unresolved. Per the germline V gene, CDR1 is SGHRS and CDR2 is YFSETQ. Trimming removed 0 bases from V and 0 bases from J, with 13 bases in between. This CDR3 has 17 amino acids.

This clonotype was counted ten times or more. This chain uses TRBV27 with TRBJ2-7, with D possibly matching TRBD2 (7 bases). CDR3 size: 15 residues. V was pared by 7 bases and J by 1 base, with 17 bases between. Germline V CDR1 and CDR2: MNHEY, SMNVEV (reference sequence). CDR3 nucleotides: TGTGCCAGCAAGGGGGGGGGGGGCGAATCCTACGAGCAGTACTTC. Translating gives CASKGGGGESYEQYF.